A selection of T cell receptor beta chains follows, all from one sample in a study of T cell repertoires in cytomegalovirus infection. TCRdb used MiXCR to reprocess the reads, holding one entry per CDR3 protein. The data contain under 450,000 distinct CDR3 sequences, about a third of them singletons. The antigens these receptors bind are not known. This material consisted of cultured PBMCs, taken from culture after CMV antigen stimulation. The receptors shown here come from a human donor in good health (CMV status not recorded). Some clones in this sample may be carry-over from other donors' samples. CDR3s include the opening cysteine and the closing phenylalanine or tryptophan. The order of the fields is V gene, CDR3 protein.

v_gene: TRBV19; CDR3aa: CASHQQGRANEKLFF
v_gene: TRBV19; CDR3aa: CASNAHSNQPQHF
v_gene: TRBV12-3/TRBV12-4; CDR3aa: CASSLGGGTGELFF
v_gene: TRBV27; CDR3aa: CASSSGTLTDTQYF
v_gene: TRBV7-2; CDR3aa: CASSPGTGFGETRYF
v_gene: TRBV27; CDR3aa: CASSSQGLAGSEQYF
v_gene: TRBV20-1; CDR3aa: CSAPTRGGSRYTF
v_gene: TRBV7-2; CDR3aa: CASSPDSGYEGYTF
v_gene: TRBV5-4; CDR3aa: CASSPGLAGGPKTDIQYF
v_gene: TRBV7-2; CDR3aa: CASSSGPGRPPTGELFF
v_gene: TRBV7-6; CDR3aa: CASTWGTDTQYF
v_gene: TRBV6-2/TRBV6-3; CDR3aa: CASSYPPEGYSNQPQHF
v_gene: TRBV27; CDR3aa: CASSLFGGVFNEQFF
v_gene: TRBV7-9; CDR3aa: CASSRSPSAGGHEQFF
v_gene: TRBV11-3; CDR3aa: CASSSGGTGTYEQYF
v_gene: TRBV19; CDR3aa: CASTLKTGGTDTQYF
v_gene: TRBV20-1; CDR3aa: CSAMTGTSGREQFF
v_gene: TRBV6-5; CDR3aa: CASSRRTGISGNTIYF
v_gene: TRBV7-2; CDR3aa: CASSRRALAESYNEQFF
v_gene: TRBV20-1; CDR3aa: CSASGGLETEAFF
v_gene: TRBV18; CDR3aa: CASSPASGRAGSEQFF
v_gene: TRBV7-2; CDR3aa: CASRFMGGTEAFF
v_gene: TRBV4-3; CDR3aa: CASSQDGVLAGVREQFF
v_gene: TRBV12-3/TRBV12-4; CDR3aa: CASTPGQGVYGYTF
v_gene: TRBV20-1; CDR3aa: CSARWMNTEAFF